This T cell receptor beta chain is drawn from a study of CXCR3-negative and CXCR3-positive naive CD8 T cells. About the study: Total TRB output reached around 140 million reads, about 1.5 +/- 0.3 million per library.

UMI-labeled 5' RACE TRB cDNA libraries were prepared from the cells. TCRdb processed the 5' RACE reads again and assigns one entry to each CDR3 protein, with no DNA. The sample table sets out fewer than 55,000 distinct CDR3 sequences. CDR3 length: 13 residues. Per the germline V gene, CDR1 is DFQATT and CDR2 is SNEGSKA (reference sequence). Study conclusions and caveats: Diversity ran similarly high across both naive subsets but far lower in memory CD8+ cells. In CXCR3-positive naive cells, the TRB CDR3s were more hydrophobic than in CXCR3-negative naive cells.

Using triplicate sorts, 250,000 to 350,000 cells were collected each time from every CD8+ T cell subset. On this clonotype itself: Antigen specificity is unknown.

The chain recombines TRBV20-1 with TRBJ2-7; TCRdb's D gene call, TRBD2, goes unchecked for lack of DNA. The receptor was isolated from a human donor in good health. Some clones in this sample may be carry-over from other donors' samples. The sequenced sample consisted of naive CXCR3- CD8+ T cells from blood. Indicated subset: CD45RO-CCR7+CD27+CD95- naive CD8+ T cells lacking CXCR3 (TNR3-). The CDR3 region is CSAQSASSYEQYF.